What follows are 2 T cell receptor beta chains derived from one specimen sequenced in a study of T cell responses to AZD1222 COVID-19 vaccine. Only in-frame clones appear in the TCRdb table, and some are missing; sequencing was by immunoSEQ multiplex PCR. The repertoire has about 120,000 clones, over 75% of them found once; the top ten carry less than 11%. Sequenced here: peripheral blood, sampled on day 0 of AZD1222 vaccination. The receptor source for this set is an adult in good health.

V is TRBV6-5 and J is TRBJ1-5; no firm D call. Per germline, CDR1 MNHEY and CDR2 SVGAGI. V dropped 5 bases and J dropped 2 bases, with 7 bases sitting between them. The CDR3 extends over 13 amino acids. CDR3 sequence (DNA): TGTGCCAGCAGTCGGGAGGGCAATCAGCCCCAGCATTTT. Its protein product is CASSREGNQPQHF.

The table lists this clone with a few counts. The chain joins TRBV19 to TRBJ1-2; D is possibly TRBD1 (6 bases). This CDR3 is 14 amino acids long. Looked up from germline, CDR1 is LNHDA and CDR2 is SQIVND (reference sequence). V dropped 7 bases and J dropped 3 bases, with 15 bases sitting between them. CDR3 amino acids: CASKPGEFHYGYTF. DNA for the CDR3: TGTGCCAGTAAACCAGGGGAGTTTCACTATGGCTACACCTTC.